Listed here are 27 T cell receptor beta chains from one sample, sequenced in a study of cytomegalovirus exposure and HLA in healthy donors. It was with 60 Vbeta and 13 Jbeta primers that the PCR ran. TCRdb's table, derived via immunoSEQ multiplex PCR, lists solely in-frame clones and lacks some. The sample consists of fewer than 200,000 clones, approximately 9.5% of them appearing once. What was sequenced was PBMCs. The receptor set was obtained from a woman in her 30s in good health and CMV-seropositive.

V gene TRBV11-2 combines with J gene TRBJ2-2; D perhaps matches TRBD2 (6 bases). This CDR3 contains 16 residues. V was pared by 6 bases and J by 5 bases, with 19 bases between. CDR1 is SGHAT and CDR2 is FQNNGV in the germline V gene. In DNA, the CDR3 is TGTGCCAGCAGAACATGGGGGGATCGACTTACCGGGGAGCTGTTTTTT. Its protein is CASRTWGDRLTGELFF.

The CDR3 loop reads CASIQGVAGTEAFF. The DNA of the CDR3 is TGTGCCAGCATTCAGGGGGTGGCGGGAACTGAAGCTTTCTTT. This sequence joins TRBV2 and TRBJ1-1; 7 bases line up with TRBD1. V lost 7 bases and J lost 5; bases outside the gene matches: 10. Germline CDR1 is SNHLY and CDR2 is FYNNEI. This CDR3 region has 14 residues.

This clone was counted between two and nine times. CDR3 sequence: CASSWAEKLFF. The CDR3 DNA is TGCGCCAGCAGCTGGGCTGAAAAACTGTTTTTT. This sequence joins TRBV4-1 and TRBJ1-4; no firm D call. The CDR3 length is 11 residues. Trimming took 5 bases from V and 7 from J, leaving 5 bases between them. The germline CDR1 and CDR2 sequences are MGHRA and YSYEKL.

The chain carries TRBV6-5 and TRBJ2-5; D may be TRBD1 (5 bases). Germline V gene lookup returns CDR1 MNHEY and CDR2 SVGAGI. The CDR3 is 13 residues long. V lost 7 bases, J lost 0 bases, and 9 bases lay in between. CDR3 residues: CASKQDNQETQYF. The CDR3 region has the DNA TGTGCCAGCAAGCAGGACAACCAAGAGACCCAGTACTTC.

The chain recombines TRBV10-3 with TRBJ2-3; D perhaps matches TRBD2 (5 bases). Trimming took 4 bases from V and 0 from J, leaving 14 bases between them. This CDR3 comprises 16 residues. In germline, CDR1 is ENHRY, CDR2 SYGVKD. In DNA, the CDR3 is TGTGCCATCAGTGCAGATGGACTCCGAAGCACAGATACGCAGTATTTT. It translates to CAISADGLRSTDTQYF.

The V call is TRBV15, the J call TRBJ1-1; D gene uncertain. Trimming pared 2 bases from V and 4 bases from J, leaving 11 bases between. CDR1 and CDR2 from the germline V gene are LNHNV and YYDKDF (reference sequence). The CDR3 runs to 14 residues. Here the CDR3 DNA reads TGTGCCACCAGCAGACCCCGACGGAGCACTGAAGCTTTCTTT. Its translation: CATSRPRRSTEAFF.

The DNA for the CDR3 is TGTGCCAGTAGCAGCGGGAGCTCCTACGAGCAGTACTTC. It translates to CASSSGSSYEQYF. This sequence joins TRBV19 and TRBJ2-7, with 8 positions matching TRBD2. The junction had 1 base not matched to a gene; V was cut back by 6 bases and J by 0 bases. Germline V gene sequence: CDR1 LNHDA, CDR2 SQIVND (reference sequence). The CDR3 is made up of 13 amino acids.

The gene calls are TRBV5-6 and TRBJ2-3; 11 positions match TRBD2. The CDR3 contains 15 residues. With V trimmed by 4 bases and J by 6 bases, 7 bases remained unmatched. CDR1 SGHDT and CDR2 YYEEEE come from the germline V gene. Written as DNA, the CDR3 is TGTGCCAGCAGCCCCACTAGCGGGAGTGCGGATACGCAGTATTTT. It encodes CASSPTSGSADTQYF.

The chain couples TRBV5-4 to TRBJ1-3; TRBD1 might be the D (6 bases). V shed 4 bases and J shed 4 bases, with 18 bases lying between them. Germline CDR1 SGHNT, CDR2 YYREEE (reference sequence). The CDR3 contains 16 residues. The CDR3 sequence is CASSRQDPYRGNTIYF. As DNA, the CDR3 is TGTGCCAGCAGCCGACAGGACCCTTACCGAGGAAACACCATATATTTT.

This clone came up once. The V call is TRBV6-1, the J call TRBJ2-7; 8 nucleotides agree with TRBD2. The CDR3 totals 15 residues. CDR1 and CDR2 (germline): MNHNS, SASEGT. V gave up 5 bases and J gave up 0 bases; unmatched junction bases: 6. Written as DNA, the CDR3 is TGTGCCAGCAGTATCTTAGCGGGAAGCTCCTACGAGCAGTACTTC. Protein sequence: CASSILAGSSYEQYF.

The chain couples TRBV29-1 to TRBJ1-1; D gene uncertain. CDR3 length equals 13 residues. Germline lookup yields CDR1 SQVTM and CDR2 ANQGSEA. Between the trimmed V and J ends, which lost 4 bases and 1 base, there was a span of 10 bases. CDR3 in amino acids: CSVALNRNTEAFF. CDR3 DNA sequence: TGCAGCGTTGCGTTAAATCGGAACACTGAAGCTTTCTTT.

This clone has a handful of counts. The rearrangement uses TRBV5-4 and TRBJ1-5; 7 nucleotides match TRBD1. The CDR3 is 15 amino acids. The germline V gene has CDR1 SGHNT and CDR2 YYREEE (reference sequence). V was clipped by 2 bases and J by 2 bases; unmatched bases: 4. The CDR3 reads CASSLPTGRNQPQHF. In DNA form, the CDR3 reads TGTGCCAGCAGCTTACCGACAGGGCGCAATCAGCCCCAGCATTTT.

This clone was seen a few times. J is TRBJ2-7 and V is TRBV4-2; D is undetermined. This CDR3 has 16 residues. Germline CDR1 LGHNA, CDR2 YNFKEQ. Trimming shortened V by 3 bases and J by 4 bases, and 19 bases separated the two germline ends. In DNA, the CDR3 is TGTGCCAGCAGCCACTATCTAAGAGGTTATGGATACGAGCAGTACTTC. Amino acids: CASSHYLRGYGYEQYF.

The V gene is TRBV27, the J gene TRBJ1-2, with TRBD1 matching over 7 bases. The CDR3 sequence is 14 residues long. Germline CDR1 MNHEY, CDR2 SMNVEV (reference sequence). Losses at the gene ends were 6 bases for V and 4 bases for J; bases not matched to a gene: 8. CDR3 region: CASRITGVTYGYTF. CDR3 in DNA: TGTGCCAGCAGGATAACAGGGGTTACCTATGGCTACACCTTC.

This clone turned up a few times. This sample also contains other DNA sequences that code for the same CDR3. This chain connects TRBV5-4 to TRBJ2-3, with TRBD1 matching over 8 bases. V trimming: 2 bases; J trimming: 3 bases; junction bases outside the gene matches: 2. Germline CDR1 reads SGHNT; CDR2 reads YYREEE (reference sequence). This CDR3 region has 14 residues. CDR3 sequence: CASSLDRGTDTQYF. The DNA for the CDR3 is TGTGCCAGCAGCTTAGACAGGGGAACAGATACGCAGTATTTT.

The genes are TRBV4-1 and TRBJ1-1; the match to TRBD1 covers 7 bases. This CDR3 has 15 residues. Germline values: CDR1 MGHRA, CDR2 YSYEKL. V was clipped by 3 bases and J by 7 bases; unmatched bases: 11. CDR3 sequence reads: CASSHDSGTAREAFF. The DNA of the CDR3 is TGCGCCAGCAGCCACGACTCCGGGACAGCACGTGAAGCTTTCTTT.

The chain couples TRBV6-5 to TRBJ1-1; 9 bases are shared with TRBD1. Unmatched junction bases numbered 5, after V lost 7 bases and J lost 5 bases. This CDR3 region has 13 residues. CDR1 is MNHEY and CDR2 is SVGAGI in the germline V gene. This chain's CDR3 is CASIKQGATEAFF. As DNA, the CDR3 is TGTGCCAGCATCAAACAGGGGGCAACTGAAGCTTTCTTT.

V is TRBV5-1 and J is TRBJ2-7; D unclear. The CDR3 runs to 13 residues. In germline, CDR1 is SGHRS, CDR2 YFSETQ. Between the trimmed V and J ends, which lost 2 bases and 3 bases, there was a span of 9 bases. As DNA, the CDR3 is TGCGCCAGCAGCTTCACAAATAACTACGAGCAGTACTTC. Translated: CASSFTNNYEQYF.

This clone has more than one count but fewer than ten. The sample contains more than one DNA sequence encoding this CDR3. The CDR3 reads CSVGQGGYGYTF. The CDR3 DNA sequence: TGCAGCGTTGGACAGGGGGGATATGGCTACACCTTC. The genes are TRBV29-1 and TRBJ1-2; 9 bases line up with TRBD1. The CDR3 runs to 12 residues. V lost 4 bases and J lost 5; bases outside the gene matches: 2. The germline CDR1 and CDR2 sequences are SQVTM and ANQGSEA.

V usage is TRBV27 and J usage is TRBJ2-7, with 10 bases lining up with TRBD2. This CDR3 region has 15 residues. Germline V CDR1 and CDR2: MNHEY, SMNVEV (reference sequence). Unmatched junction bases numbered 4, after V lost 5 bases and J lost 0 bases. The CDR3 coding sequence is TGTGCCAGCAGTCTCGCTAGCGGGAGCTCCTACGAGCAGTACTTC. Translated, it gives CASSLASGSSYEQYF.

This clone was recorded a few times. This sample also contains other DNA sequences that code for the same CDR3. The chain is built from TRBV2 and TRBJ1-1; a possible D gene is TRBD1 (6 bases). Germline-derived CDR1 and CDR2 are SNHLY and FYNNEI. The V end lost 2 bases, the J end lost 3 bases, and 10 bases lay between the germline ends. This CDR3 is built from 14 residues. The CDR3 coding sequence is TGTGCCAGCAGTGAACAGGGGATTGACACTGAAGCTTTCTTT. It specifies CASSEQGIDTEAFF.

This clone showed up just a few times. The chain is built from TRBV5-4 and TRBJ1-3, with 7 bases aligning to TRBD1. Germline-derived CDR1 and CDR2 are SGHNT and YYREEE (reference sequence). Trimming took 4 bases from V and 4 from J; bases not matched to a gene: 5. This CDR3 contains 14 residues. The CDR3 loop is CASSRQGYGNTIYF. The CDR3 DNA is TGTGCCAGCAGCCGACAGGGATACGGAAACACCATATATTTT.

The chain carries TRBV19 and TRBJ2-3; D is perhaps TRBD2 (7 bases). V lost 3 bases and J lost 4, with 11 bases in between. The CDR3 consists of 14 residues. Germline CDR1 reads LNHDA; CDR2 reads SQIVND (reference sequence). The CDR3 spells CASSMRGQSDTQYF. CDR3 DNA sequence: TGTGCCAGTAGTATGCGGGGGCAGTCAGATACGCAGTATTTT.

This clone came up a few times. This sequence joins TRBV30 and TRBJ2-2, with TRBD2 matching over 14 bases. J was trimmed by 4 bases and V by 7 bases; bases with no gene match: 11. Per the germline V gene, CDR1 is GTSNPN and CDR2 is SVGIG (reference sequence). This CDR3 is built from 17 residues. In DNA, the CDR3 is TGTGCCTTATCCCGACTAGCGGGAGGGCAGGGCACCGGGGAGCTGTTTTTT. Translated, it gives CALSRLAGGQGTGELFF.

This clone was recorded a few times. The chain has TRBV19 and TRBJ2-3, with a tentative D call TRBD2 (5 bases). The germline gives CDR1 LNHDA, CDR2 SQIVND (reference sequence). CDR3 size: 17 residues. The V gene lost 5 bases and the J gene lost 5 bases, with 23 bases spanning the gap. DNA of the CDR3: TGTGCCAGTAGTTTCCGGGTCCCTCGTCCGGCGGGAGATACGCAGTATTTT. It specifies CASSFRVPRPAGDTQYF.

This clone occurred a few times. V is TRBV19 and J is TRBJ2-1, with 9 bases aligning to TRBD2. The V gene end was trimmed by 7 bases and the J gene end by 9 bases; junction bases not matched to a gene: 13. Germline V lookup: CDR1 LNHDA, CDR2 SQIVND (reference sequence). The CDR3 runs 15 residues. The CDR3 DNA reads TGTGCCAGTAATTACTTAGCGGGAGCTACAACTGAGCAGTTCTTC. Its protein product is CASNYLAGATTEQFF.

V gene TRBV29-1 combines with J gene TRBJ2-3, with 10 nucleotides matching TRBD1. V lost 7 bases and J lost 4; bases outside the gene matches: 8. Germline values: CDR1 SQVTM, CDR2 ANQGSEA. The CDR3 sequence is 14 residues long. The CDR3 bases are TGCAGCGCCCGGACAGGGGGGGCTTCAGATACGCAGTATTTT. Its protein is CSARTGGASDTQYF.